The 20 T cell receptor beta chains in this list originate from one sample, sequenced in a study of T-cell reconstitution after alpha-beta-depleted transplantation in children. The authors prepared the TCRbeta library with unique molecular identifiers. TCRdb ran MiXCR on the PCR reads and lists one entry per CDR3 protein. The repertoire has 400,000 to 500,000 distinct CDR3 sequences, approximately 11% of them found once; the top ten carry 4.5% to 6%. Sequenced here: PBMCs from the stem cell graft donor, sampled from the stem cell graft. The receptors were gathered from a human donor who donated a stem cell graft to a child with acute myeloid leukemia.

The V call is TRBV20-1, the J call TRBJ1-5; D is perhaps TRBD1 (5 bases). CDR3 length: 13 residues. The germline V and J ends were trimmed by 5 bases and 1 base, with 9 bases remaining between them. CDR1 is DFQATT and CDR2 is SNEGSKA in the germline V gene (reference sequence). CDR3 protein: CSALRGSNQPQHF. The CDR3 DNA follows: TGCAGTGCTTTACGGGGGAGCAATCAGCCCCAGCATTTT.

Ten or more counts support this clonotype. The genes are TRBV29-1 and TRBJ2-3, with 7 bases that match TRBD2. The V and J ends lost 4 bases and 4 bases, in that order; junction bases with no gene match: 5. The CDR3 consists of 13 residues. Germline assignment: CDR1 SQVTM and CDR2 ANQGSEA. The chain's CDR3 is CSVGVGGADTQYF. CDR3 nucleotide sequence: TGCAGCGTTGGGGTGGGAGGGGCAGATACGCAGTATTTT.

This clonotype was seen a few times. This sequence joins TRBV20-1 and TRBJ2-7; D gene uncertain. Trimming removed 0 bases at V and 3 bases at J, with 9 bases between. From germline, CDR1 is DFQATT and CDR2 SNEGSKA (reference sequence). This CDR3 has 13 amino acids. The CDR3 sequence: CSARDLYNYEQYF. DNA for the CDR3: TGCAGTGCTAGAGATCTGTACAACTACGAGCAGTACTTC.

The chain carries TRBV30 and TRBJ1-1; 7 bases align to TRBD1. V lost 4 bases to trimming and J lost 5 bases; unmatched junction nucleotides: 7. Germline-derived CDR1 and CDR2 are GTSNPN and SVGIG (reference sequence). The CDR3 length is 13 residues. The CDR3 region has the DNA TGTGCCTGGACGAAGGGGGCTGGGACTGAAGCTTTCTTT. Protein: CAWTKGAGTEAFF. Complete variable domain (other parts from reference TRBV30 and TRBJ1-1): SQTIHQWPATLVQPVGSPLSLECTVEGTSNPNLYWYRQAAGRGLQLLFYSVGIGQISSEVPQNLSASRPQDRQFILSSKKLLLSDSGFYLCAWTKGAGTEAFFGQGTRLTVV.

The rearrangement links TRBV7-3 to TRBJ2-1; D might be TRBD2 (5 bases). This CDR3 comprises 18 residues. V dropped 1 base and J dropped 1 base, with 17 bases sitting between them. The germline CDR1 and CDR2 sequences are SGHTA and FQGTGA. In nucleotides, the CDR3 is TGTGCCAGCAGCTTAAAAGTGCCCCGCGGAGGATCCTACAATGAGCAGTTCTTC. Protein sequence: CASSLKVPRGGSYNEQFF. Full variable domain (remainder filled in from reference TRBV7-3 and TRBJ2-1): GAGVSQTPSNKVTEKGKYVELRCDPISGHTALYWYRQSLGQGPEFLIYFQGTGAADDSGLPNDRFFAVRPEGSVSTLKIQRTERGDSAVYLCASSLKVPRGGSYNEQFFGPGTRLTVL.

This clonotype turned up a few times. This chain uses TRBV4-1 with TRBJ2-2, with 7 positions matching TRBD1. The CDR3 is made up of 17 amino acids. V shed 0 bases and J 4 bases; nucleotides not matched to a gene: 8. Germline CDR1 and CDR2: MGHRA and YSYEKL. CDR3 nucleotide sequence: TGCGCCAGCAGCCAAGATCGGGGACAGATGGGCACCGGGGAGCTGTTTTTT. It specifies CASSQDRGQMGTGELFF.

This clonotype occurred a few times. The chain combines TRBV20-1 with TRBJ1-1, with D tentatively TRBD1 (5 bases). Trimming took 6 bases from V and 1 from J, leaving 9 bases between them. Germline V lookup: CDR1 DFQATT, CDR2 SNEGSKA (reference sequence). This CDR3 comprises 12 residues. Written as DNA, the CDR3 is TGCAGTGCATTCCAGGGGAACACTGAAGCTTTCTTT. Its protein product is CSAFQGNTEAFF.

This clonotype was detected ten times or more. This chain connects TRBV12-3 or TRBV12-4 to TRBJ2-5; D possibly corresponds to TRBD2 (6 bases). The CDR3 is 15 residues long. V shed 5 bases and J shed 5 bases, with 18 bases lying between them. The CDR3 nucleotides read TGTGCCAGCAGTCCACCCGGGAGAGGGCTGGAGACCCAGTACTTC. This encodes CASSPPGRGLETQYF.

V usage is TRBV25-1 and J usage is TRBJ2-5; D not certain. Germline loops: CDR1 MGHDK, CDR2 SYGVNS. The CDR3 has 13 residues. Trimming stripped 10 bases from V and 1 base from J, with 13 bases between. As DNA, the CDR3 is TGTGCCACCCTCCGACCCTCCCAAGAGACCCAGTACTTC. Protein product: CATLRPSQETQYF.

This clonotype has at least ten counts. The chain uses TRBV15 and TRBJ2-3; D uncertain. Deletions cut 1 base from V and 2 bases from J, with 10 bases between. The CDR3 spans 15 residues. Germline V gene lookup returns CDR1 LNHNV and CDR2 YYDKDF (reference sequence). CDR3 loop: CATSRADTLTDTQYF. The CDR3 DNA sequence: TGTGCCACCAGCAGAGCCGATACCCTCACAGATACGCAGTATTTT. Based on the CDR3 plus reference TRBV15 and TRBJ2-3, the full variable domain is DAMVIQNPRYQVTQFGKPVTLSCSQTLNHNVMYWYQQKSSQAPKLLFHYYDKDFNNEADTPDNFQSRRPNTSFCFLDIRSPGLGDTAMYLCATSRADTLTDTQYFGPGTRLTVL.

This clonotype was observed a few times. This rearrangement joins TRBV10-3 to TRBJ2-3; D may be TRBD1 (5 bases). The germline V gene encodes CDR1 ENHRY and CDR2 SYGVKD. V shed 6 bases and J shed 3 bases, with 16 bases lying between them. This CDR3 has 15 amino acids. CDR3 residues: CAIRTAGFMTDTQYF. The CDR3 region has the DNA TGTGCCATCAGGACGGCAGGGTTTATGACAGATACGCAGTATTTT.

DNA of the CDR3: TGTGCCAGCAGCCAAGGGACCCTATATGGGACCCAGTACTTC. It encodes CASSQGTLYGTQYF. The rearrangement joins TRBV3-1 to TRBJ2-5; D is ambiguous. V lost 1 base, J lost 7 bases, and 13 bases lay in between. CDR3 size: 14 residues. CDR1 is LGHDT, CDR2 YNNKEL, per germline (reference sequence).

The chain combines TRBV6-5 with TRBJ2-5, with 8 bases lining up with TRBD2. V lost 0 bases, J lost 5 bases, and 17 bases stayed unmatched. CDR3 size: 19 residues. Germline values: CDR1 MNHEY, CDR2 SVGAGI. CDR3 in amino acids: CASSYSGVFAGGPRETQYF. CDR3 DNA: TGTGCCAGCAGTTACTCGGGTGTTTTTGCGGGGGGCCCCAGGGAGACCCAGTACTTC.

This chain joins TRBV27 and TRBJ1-2; 7 bases align to TRBD1. The CDR3 contains 15 residues. Germline V gene sequence: CDR1 MNHEY, CDR2 SMNVEV (reference sequence). Trimming took 3 bases from V and 7 from J; bases not matched to a gene: 11. The CDR3 sequence: CASSFNSATGSGYTF. The CDR3 DNA is TGTGCCAGCAGTTTTAATTCTGCGACAGGGAGTGGCTACACCTTC.

This sequence joins TRBV30 and TRBJ1-1; D gene uncertain. Germline CDR1 is GTSNPN and CDR2 is SVGIG (reference sequence). V lost 5 bases, J lost 1 base, and 8 bases lay in between. The CDR3 sequence is 12 residues long. The DNA for the CDR3 is TGTGCCTGGGGTTGGGGGAACACTGAAGCTTTCTTT. It specifies CAWGWGNTEAFF.

This clonotype was counted ten times or more. J is TRBJ2-3 and V is TRBV12-3 or TRBV12-4, with D possibly being TRBD2 (6 bases). V lost 6 bases and J lost 7, with 17 bases in between. This CDR3 spans 14 amino acids. CDR3 region: CASSQTRERNTQYF. DNA of the CDR3: TGTGCCAGCAGCCAGACCCGGGAGCGAAATACGCAGTATTTT.

This clonotype was counted a few times. The CDR3, as DNA: TGTGCCAGCAGCTGGGTGGTTACTTCCTACGAGCAGTACGTC. Its translation is CASSWVVTSYEQYV. The chain uses TRBV7-2 and TRBJ2-7; no firm D call. V lost 4 bases and J lost 1, with 11 bases in between. The CDR3 length is 14 residues. Looked up from germline, CDR1 is SGHTA and CDR2 is FQGNSA.

This clonotype was counted between two and nine times. As DNA, the CDR3 is TGTGCCATCAGCGGACAGTCTAGCACAGATACGCAGTATTTT. This encodes CAISGQSSTDTQYF. V and J are TRBV10-3 and TRBJ2-3, with a possible D match to TRBD1 (6 bases). Germline V gene sequence: CDR1 ENHRY, CDR2 SYGVKD. V was trimmed by 6 bases and J by 0 bases, leaving 10 bases between them. The CDR3 extends over 14 amino acids.

The chain couples TRBV7-9 to TRBJ2-1; the match to TRBD1 covers 8 bases. Losses at the gene ends were 5 bases for V and 5 bases for J; bases not matched to a gene: 11. CDR3 size: 16 residues. The germline gives CDR1 SEHNR, CDR2 FQNEAQ (reference sequence). The CDR3 is CASSPWTGTLHNEQFF. The CDR3 region has the DNA TGTGCCAGCAGCCCTTGGACAGGGACCCTTCACAATGAGCAGTTCTTC.

The rearrangement uses TRBV18 and TRBJ1-4; D not resolved. Trimming left V 0 bases short and J 5 bases short, with 13 bases between. Germline V gene lookup returns CDR1 KGHSH and CDR2 LQKENI. CDR3 length: 16 amino acids. This CDR3 reads CASSPPAQRRNEKLFF. In nucleotides, the CDR3 is TGTGCCAGCTCACCACCCGCCCAAAGACGGAATGAAAAACTGTTTTTT.